The text below deals with one T cell receptor (beta chain). The antigen it recognizes is unknown. It has no much larger one-base neighbor in the sample; base qualities were not kept. The immunoSEQ Assay, a bias-controlled multiplex PCR, was used to amplify TCRbeta CDR3 regions from genomic DNA. In the paper's pipeline: The number of nucleated cells in each sample was estimated from the amplification of reference gene primers within the assay. To quantify the absolute abundance of each unique TCRbeta CDR3 rearrangement, sequence reads were collapsed and filtered. For each sample, productive Simpson clonality was calculated by taking the square root of Simpson's diversity index across productive rearrangements. TCRdb holds this immuneACCESS table with in-frame rearrangements only. Some clones are missing; in checked studies, unresolved V genes explain under half, and the rest has no known cause. That table furnishes V, J and clone size, whereas the DNA furnished D and trimming. The sample contains 300,000 to 400,000 clones, approximately 90% of them found a single time. Clones ranked in the top ten supply roughly 8.9% of the sample.

In Seattle, one collaborating source enrolled patients while the infection was active and tracked those patients longitudinally over the course of disease. The collaborating institutions used their own protocols to collect whole blood in K2EDTA tubes. Collaborator samples were shipped for TCRbeta analysis as frozen whole blood, isolated PBMCs, or DNA extracted from either sample type. This entry comes from a study of blood T cell repertoires in COVID-19 (TCRdb year 2020). With respect to the entire study: Samples from collaborators originated in the United States, Italy and Spain and spanned both the acute and convalescent phases of COVID-19. Deeply sampled blood TCRbeta repertoires from subjects exposed to, actively infected with, or recovered from COVID-19 were included in the dataset. The samples were drawn from the first 160 participants of the ongoing ImmuneRACE study and from over 950 subjects provided by 6 global collaborators. A de-identified subject ID, COVID-19 status, age in years and sex were almost always included in the sample metadata. Where HLA class I and class II types were available, the types were taken from metadata supplied by the sample provider, not from assay-based typing. The prospective study material was composed of cDNA or gDNA derived from T cells, B-cell-depleted T cells, or PBMCs. The repertoires were made available in a free public database intended to serve as a resource for research on the immune response to SARS-CoV-2.

On the study overall, not on this receptor specifically: How much clinical and demographic metadata was included differed by source and by participant, and the metadata was provided uncurated.

Including the terminal cysteine and phenylalanine, the CDR3 comprises 14 residues. Solely the CDR3 DNA is kept, with 42 bases framed from the first base. The germline V gene yields MGHDK for CDR1 and SYGVNS for CDR2. Unmatched junction bases come to 8, with V trimmed by 5 bases and J by 9 bases. The sequence joins TRBV25-1 to TRBJ2-1, with TRBD2 matching 9 junction bases. The origin of this receptor is a man aged 25 to 40 with COVID-19, enrolled during active disease. The sequenced material came from peripheral blood. The sequence in DNA is TGTGCCAGCAGTATAGCGGGGGAACGCGGTGAGCAGTTCTTC. It translates to CASSIAGERGEQFF.